The TCR beta chain described here comes from a study of OX40 agonist ivuxolimab in advanced cancers. On the study more broadly: Partial responses occurred in three patients (one hepatocellular carcinoma, two cutaneous melanoma).

Study-wide results and limits: At doses 0.1 to 3.0 mg/kg, CD4+ and CD8+ clones expanded. Clonal expansion among partial responders at 0.1-3.0 mg/kg ranked near the lowest.

About this clone itself: No antigen is known for it.

The CDR3 loop spans 14 amino acids. Germline V lookup: CDR1 ENHRY, CDR2 SYGVKD. The germline V and J ends were trimmed by 7 bases and 4 bases, with 16 bases remaining between them. Assay: immunoSEQ multiplex PCR; the TCRdb copy retains only in-frame clones and omits some. In the table there are about 47,000 clones, around 81% of which are singletons. The origin of this receptor is an adult with an advanced solid tumor such as melanoma, head and neck, liver or kidney cancer. The sequences come from CD4+ or CD8+ T cells sorted from blood, collected in a trial of the OX40 agonist ivuxolimab. This chain joins TRBV10-3 and TRBJ1-1; D remains ambiguous. The CDR3 here is CAITLGPGFTEAFF. In DNA, the CDR3 is TGTGCCATCACTCTAGGGCCCGGGTTCACTGAAGCTTTCTTT.